A single T cell receptor (beta chain) is shown here with its context. The antigen is unknown. The sample originates from a study of shared clonotypes between healthy human individuals. Findings and caveats of the study: Naive subsets tended to show greater estimated richness than memory subsets. The study found lower generation probabilities in non-shared clonotypes than in those shared by all four donors.

CDR1 is SGHRS and CDR2 is YFSETQ in the germline V gene. CDR3 length: 14 amino acids. The V end lost 0 bases, the J end lost 9 bases, and 12 bases lay between the germline ends. The study drew all its donors from Caucasian adults living in Nashville, Tennessee. The run depth of the assay was deep. Generated by immunoSEQ multiplex PCR, the TCRdb table keeps only in-frame clones and is missing some. The sample consists of a few million clones, around 94% of them appearing once. The chain couples TRBV5-1 to TRBJ1-4; no reliable D call. Sequences were obtained from naive CD4+ T cells sorted from blood. Subset noted: CD45RA+ positively selected. The clonotype originates from a man between 18 and 35 years old in good health. The CDR3 sequence: CASSLGGKDQKLFF. Here the CDR3 DNA reads TGCGCCAGCAGCTTGGGAGGGAAGGATCAAAAACTGTTTTTT.